This is a list of T cell receptor beta chains from one sample in a study of cytomegalovirus exposure and HLA in healthy donors. The data were produced by immunoSEQ multiplex PCR, yet TCRdb's version contains in-frame clones alone and is incomplete. The sample holds 200,000 to 250,000 clones, 85% to 95% seen once. Sequencing was carried out using PBMCs. The origin of the receptors is a young woman in good health and CMV-seronegative. Both conserved end residues are part of each CDR3. D genes are given only for firm matches. Clone size is stated in some rows and not others, as once, few, many or a class when expanded.

J gene | V gene | clone size | D gene | CDR3 protein | CDR3 DNA
TRBJ1-1 | TRBV19 | - | - | CASSIGGGTEAFF | TGTGCCAGTAGTATAGGCGGGGGCACTGAAGCTTTCTTT
TRBJ1-3 | TRBV6-6 | - | - | CASSYAGSSGNTIYF | TGTGCCAGCAGTTACGCGGGCAGCTCTGGAAACACCATATATTTT
TRBJ1-1 | TRBV7-9 | - | - | CASSLLRQLNTEAFF | TGTGCCAGCAGCTTATTGCGGCAGCTGAACACTGAAGCTTTCTTT
TRBJ2-1 | TRBV7-9 | - | - | CASSLALWASYNEQFF | TGTGCCAGCAGCTTAGCGCTTTGGGCGAGCTACAATGAGCAGTTCTTC
TRBJ2-7 | TRBV18 | - | TRBD1 | CASSPPNRDRDYEQYF | TGTGCCAGCTCACCACCGAATCGGGACAGAGATTACGAGCAGTACTTC
TRBJ2-7 | TRBV6-6 | - | - | CASNIAGEQYF | TGTGCCAGCAACATAGCTGGCGAGCAGTACTTC
TRBJ1-2 | TRBV6-5 | - | - | CASIGVNGYTF | TGTGCCAGCATCGGGGTAAACGGCTACACCTTC
TRBJ2-3 | TRBV13 | - | TRBD2 | CASSSTRLLAGELSTQYF | TGTGCCAGCAGCTCCACACGCCTACTAGCGGGAGAACTCAGTACGCAGTATTTT
TRBJ2-1 | TRBV5-6 | - | - | CASSLVLGTNYYNEQFF | TGTGCCAGCAGCTTGGTTCTAGGTACTAATTACTACAATGAGCAGTTCTTC
TRBJ1-5 | TRBV2 | - | TRBD1 | CACESGTANQPQHF | TGTGCCTGCGAATCCGGGACAGCAAATCAGCCCCAGCATTTT
TRBJ1-1 | TRBV6-5 | - | - | CASRRLNTEAFF | TGTGCCAGCAGGAGGTTGAACACTGAAGCTTTCTTT
TRBJ1-2 | TRBV9 | - | - | CASSAHLANYGYTF | TGTGCCAGCAGCGCCCACTTAGCTAACTATGGCTACACCTTC
TRBJ1-6 | TRBV9 | - | TRBD1 | CASSDSPTGFDSNSPLHF | TGTGCCAGCAGTGACTCTCCGACAGGGTTTGATTCTAATTCACCCCTCCACTTT
TRBJ2-1 | TRBV19 | - | - | CASRAGPISYNEQFF | TGTGCCAGTAGGGCGGGACCAATCTCGTACAATGAGCAGTTCTTC
TRBJ1-2 | TRBV29-1 | once | TRBD1 | CSVRTGGGYGYTF | TGCAGCGTCCGGACAGGGGGCGGCTATGGCTACACCTTC
TRBJ1-1 | TRBV15 | - | - | CATSRDLSMGTTEAFF | TGTGCCACCAGCAGAGATTTGAGTATGGGGACAACTGAAGCTTTCTTT
TRBJ2-1 | TRBV27 | - | - | CASSSSTYNEQFF | TGTGCCAGCAGTTCCTCAACTTACAATGAGCAGTTCTTC
TRBJ2-7 | TRBV30 | few | TRBD2 | CAWTSGRYEQYF | TGTGCCTGGACTAGCGGGAGGTACGAGCAGTACTTC
TRBJ1-2 | TRBV28 | - | - | CASSWGGRHQPGYTF | TGTGCCAGCAGTTGGGGGGGCCGACACCAGCCTGGCTACACCTTC